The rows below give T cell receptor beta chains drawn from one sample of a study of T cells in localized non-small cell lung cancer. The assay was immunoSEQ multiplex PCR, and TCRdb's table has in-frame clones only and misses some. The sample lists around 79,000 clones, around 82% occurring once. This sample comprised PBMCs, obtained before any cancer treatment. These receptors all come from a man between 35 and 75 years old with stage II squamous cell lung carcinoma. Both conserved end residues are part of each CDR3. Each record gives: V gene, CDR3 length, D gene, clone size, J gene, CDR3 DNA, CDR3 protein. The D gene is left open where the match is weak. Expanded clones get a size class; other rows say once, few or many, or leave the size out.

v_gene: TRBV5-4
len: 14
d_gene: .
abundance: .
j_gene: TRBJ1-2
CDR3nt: TGTGCCAGCAGCTTGGGGGCGGGTAACTATGGCTACACCTTC
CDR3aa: CASSLGAGNYGYTF

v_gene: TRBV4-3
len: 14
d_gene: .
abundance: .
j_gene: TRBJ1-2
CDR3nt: TGCGCCAGCAGCCAAGGGGCAGGGAATTTTGGCTACACCTTC
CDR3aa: CASSQGAGNFGYTF

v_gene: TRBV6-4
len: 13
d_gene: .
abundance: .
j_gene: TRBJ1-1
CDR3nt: TGTGCCAGCAGAGACAACAGCTACACTGAAGCTTTCTTT
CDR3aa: CASRDNSYTEAFF

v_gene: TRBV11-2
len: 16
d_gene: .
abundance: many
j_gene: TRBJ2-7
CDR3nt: TGTGCCAGCAGCTTGGAGGGGCAGGGTACGTCGTACGAGCAGTACTTC
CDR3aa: CASSLEGQGTSYEQYF

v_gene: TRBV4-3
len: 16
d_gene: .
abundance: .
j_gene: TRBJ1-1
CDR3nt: TGCGCCAGCAGCCAAGATCGTGTCCAGGGACAAACTGAAGCTTTCTTT
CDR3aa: CASSQDRVQGQTEAFF

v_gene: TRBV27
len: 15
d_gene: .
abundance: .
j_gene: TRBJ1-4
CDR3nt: TGTGCCAGCAGTTTAGGGACTCGGATTAATGAAAAACTGTTTTTT
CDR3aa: CASSLGTRINEKLFF

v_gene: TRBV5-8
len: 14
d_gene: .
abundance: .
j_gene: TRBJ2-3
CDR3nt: TGTGCCAGCAGCTTGAAAGACAGCACAGATACGCAGTATTTT
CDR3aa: CASSLKDSTDTQYF

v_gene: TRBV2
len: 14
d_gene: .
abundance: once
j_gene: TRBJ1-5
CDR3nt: TGTGCCAGCAGGCCGGGACTGAGCAATCAGCCCCAGCATTTT
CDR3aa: CASRPGLSNQPQHF

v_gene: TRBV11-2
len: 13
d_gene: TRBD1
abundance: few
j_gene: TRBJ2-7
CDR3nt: TGTGCCAGCAGCTCCGGGACAGGGCACGAGCAGTACTTC
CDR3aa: CASSSGTGHEQYF

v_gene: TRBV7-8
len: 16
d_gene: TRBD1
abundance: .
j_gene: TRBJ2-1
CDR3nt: TGTGCCAGCAGTAGACAGGGGGCCGGGTCCTACAATGAGCAGTTCTTC
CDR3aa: CASSRQGAGSYNEQFF

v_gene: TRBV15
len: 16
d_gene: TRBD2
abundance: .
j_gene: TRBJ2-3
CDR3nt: TGTGCCACCAGCTTACAGCGGGGCTCTAGCACAGATACGCAGTATTTT
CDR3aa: CATSLQRGSSTDTQYF

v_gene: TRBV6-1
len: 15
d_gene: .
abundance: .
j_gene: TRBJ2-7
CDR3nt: TGTGCCAGCAGTGAGTGGGGGTCGAGCTCCTACGAGCAGTACTTC
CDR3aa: CASSEWGSSSYEQYF

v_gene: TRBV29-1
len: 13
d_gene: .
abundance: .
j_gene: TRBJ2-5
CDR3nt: TGCAGCGTTGAAGAGGCAGTCCAAGAGACCCAGTACTTC
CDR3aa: CSVEEAVQETQYF

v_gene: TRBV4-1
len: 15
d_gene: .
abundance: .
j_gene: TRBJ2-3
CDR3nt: TGCGCCAGCAGCCAAGGTACGGCCCGGACAGATACGCAGTATTTT
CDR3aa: CASSQGTARTDTQYF

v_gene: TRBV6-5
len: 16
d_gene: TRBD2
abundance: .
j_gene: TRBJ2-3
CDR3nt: TGTGCCAGCAGTTACGGGCCGCGGGAGGGCCAAGATACGCAGTATTTT
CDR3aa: CASSYGPREGQDTQYF

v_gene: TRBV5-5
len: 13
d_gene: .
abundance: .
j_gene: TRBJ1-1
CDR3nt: TGTGCCAGCAGCCGGGACACCAACACTGAAGCTTTCTTT
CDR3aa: CASSRDTNTEAFF

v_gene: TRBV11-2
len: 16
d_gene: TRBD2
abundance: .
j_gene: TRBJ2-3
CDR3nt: TGTGCCAGCAGCTTAGTCGGCGGGGGGGCCACAGATACGCAGTATTTT
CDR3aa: CASSLVGGGATDTQYF

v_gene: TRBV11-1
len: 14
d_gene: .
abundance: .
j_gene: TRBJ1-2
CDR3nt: TGTGCCAGCAGCCCCCTACAGGGCTCCTATGGCTACACCTTC
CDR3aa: CASSPLQGSYGYTF

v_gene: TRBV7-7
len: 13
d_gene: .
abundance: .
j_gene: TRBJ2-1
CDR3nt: TGTGCTAGCAGCTTAAACCGGGACAATGAGCAGTTCTTC
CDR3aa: CASSLNRDNEQFF

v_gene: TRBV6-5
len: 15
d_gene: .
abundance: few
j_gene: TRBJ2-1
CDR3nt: TGTGCCAGCAGCCTTACGGGGTACTCCTACAATGAGCAGTTCTTC
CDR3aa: CASSLTGYSYNEQFF

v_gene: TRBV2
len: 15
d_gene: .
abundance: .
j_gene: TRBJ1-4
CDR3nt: TGTGCCACCCACACCCCTGGTGTCGCTAATGAAAAACTGTTTTTT
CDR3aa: CATHTPGVANEKLFF

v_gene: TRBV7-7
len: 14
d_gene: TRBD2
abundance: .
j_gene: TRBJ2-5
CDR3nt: TGTGCTAGCAGCTTGAGCGGGAGAGGGGAGACCCAGTACTTC
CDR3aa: CASSLSGRGETQYF